Listed below are T cell receptor beta chains from one sample, sequenced in a study of T cell changes during pregnancy in multiple sclerosis. Assay used: immunoSEQ multiplex PCR; TCRdb lists only in-frame clones, some missing. The table shows some 120,000 clones, with over 85% occurring only once. The sequencing used peripheral blood, collected before pregnancy. These receptors originate from a female donor with multiple sclerosis, enrolled in a pregnancy study. The CDR3 runs from the conserved cysteine through the conserved F or W. Clone sizes are given selectively: once, few, many, or a class where the clone is expanded.

V,size,J,CDR3
TRBV9,-,TRBJ1-2,CASSPSGVYGYTF
TRBV28,-,TRBJ2-5,CASTPPLFRGRGETQYF
TRBV7-2,-,TRBJ2-1,CASSLGGTGGEQFF
TRBV6-5,once,TRBJ2-7,CASRPSLAVYEQYF
TRBV19,-,TRBJ1-5,CASSIAWHNNQPQHF
TRBV23-1,-,TRBJ1-2,CASSQPWDCPNYGYTF
TRBV9,-,TRBJ2-6,CASSVGWGDSGANVLTF
TRBV9,-,TRBJ1-6,CASSASGGYNSPLHF
TRBV2,-,TRBJ1-2,CASRETGIYGYTF
TRBV7-9,-,TRBJ2-1,CASSLAGLAYNEQFF
TRBV7-3,-,TRBJ2-4,CASSLNEGMAIQYF
TRBV30,-,TRBJ1-3,CAWTQGQNLRNTIYF
TRBV5-1,-,TRBJ2-7,CASSLQGSEQYF
TRBV25-1,-,TRBJ1-1,CASSALNRGRGTEAFF
TRBV6-6,-,TRBJ1-2,CASSEGGYNYGYTF
TRBV9,-,TRBJ2-1,CASSVGSDQGYNEQFF
TRBV7-3,-,TRBJ2-2,CASSPTSGPPGELFF
TRBV6-6,-,TRBJ2-7,CASSYSRSGGGYEQYF
TRBV6-1,-,TRBJ2-1,CASSTYRENEQFF
TRBV5-6,-,TRBJ2-1,CASSSGLAGHNEQFF
TRBV19,-,TRBJ2-7,CASSLQGNEQYF
TRBV2,few,TRBJ1-2,CASLVRDRGYTF
TRBV5-1,-,TRBJ2-1,CATSRGTGNNEQFF
TRBV19,-,TRBJ1-2,CASSRSNYGYTF
TRBV5-1,-,TRBJ2-1,CASSSSGGDYEQFF
TRBV19,few,TRBJ2-3,CASSLGGRDTQYF
TRBV27,-,TRBJ1-2,CASSSRGRRGYTF
TRBV6-5,-,TRBJ2-3,CASSYRRSTDTQYF
TRBV19,-,TRBJ1-2,CASSTQEGPYGYTF
TRBV6-5,-,TRBJ2-3,CASSFSGRGDTQYF
TRBV18,-,TRBJ1-3,CASSPIVQGAGNTIYF
TRBV6-5,-,TRBJ1-3,CASSATGSGNTIYF
TRBV19,-,TRBJ1-2,CASSLTAGGYTF
TRBV18,-,TRBJ2-2,CASSPLPGLAENTGELFF
TRBV7-9,-,TRBJ1-1,CASSSLANTEAFF
TRBV14,-,TRBJ2-3,CASSRDFQDTQYF
TRBV30,once,TRBJ2-3,CAWSRGRALWGEDTQYF
TRBV4-1,-,TRBJ2-7,CASSQDPSGSSYEQYF
TRBV10-2,once,TRBJ1-1,CATKTVNTEAFF
TRBV9,once,TRBJ1-2,CASSVGAGGYTF
TRBV19,-,TRBJ1-5,CASSILGAGNQPQHF
TRBV2,-,TRBJ2-1,CASVAGGSNEQFF
TRBV6-1,-,TRBJ2-4,CASRADREKGNF
TRBV6-1,-,TRBJ2-7,CASSAGGVSRPREQYF
TRBV5-1,-,TRBJ1-1,CASSLGSGNTEAFF
TRBV4-2,-,TRBJ1-5,CASSQDLRAYSNQPQHF
TRBV20-1,-,TRBJ2-5,CKSGNQETQYF
TRBV10-1,-,TRBJ1-1,CASSEIPDRPWTEAFF
TRBV6-1,once,TRBJ2-6,CASSEAAGGYSGANVLTF
TRBV6-1,few,TRBJ2-7,CASRKREVPYEQYF
TRBV28,-,TRBJ2-3,CASSDRDRGTDTQYF
TRBV5-1,-,TRBJ2-2,CATPGGSNTGELFF
TRBV7-2,once,TRBJ1-1,CASSPGTGVRGTEAFF
TRBV30,-,TRBJ1-2,CAWNPDRVNYGYTF
TRBV18,-,TRBJ1-4,CASSRYGGENEKLFF